Sequencing of this T cell receptor beta chain was carried out in a study of T cell changes during pregnancy in multiple sclerosis. Trimming left V 5 bases short and J 1 base short, with 17 bases between. The CDR3 has 16 residues. Germline assignment: CDR1 SEHNR and CDR2 FQNEAQ (reference sequence). The assay was immunoSEQ multiplex PCR, and TCRdb's table has in-frame clones only and misses some. This table has 61,000 or so clones, just under 95% appearing once. This clonotype was obtained from a female donor with multiple sclerosis, enrolled in a pregnancy study. This chain connects TRBV7-9 to TRBJ1-1; D perhaps matches TRBD1 (5 bases). The starting material was CD4+ T cells from peripheral blood mononuclear cells, obtained before pregnancy. The CDR3 sequence: CASSLSKGQGNTEAFF. The CDR3, as DNA: TGTGCCAGCAGCCTAAGTAAGGGGCAGGGGAACACTGAAGCTTTCTTT.